One and the same sample provided the 23 T cell receptor beta chains below, sequenced in a study of CD8 T cells in Susac syndrome. Random-hexamer reverse transcription was applied to roughly 0.5 to 1 ug RNA. Using its own MiXCR run on the immunoSEQ multiplex PCR reads, TCRdb lists one record per CDR3 protein. The sample shows about 430,000 distinct CDR3 sequences, more than 70% of them seen only once. The sequencing input was CD8+ T cells from PBMCs. The source of these receptors is a human donor with multiple sclerosis.

The chain carries TRBV3-1 and TRBJ2-1; TRBD2 matches at 10 bases. The length of the CDR3 is 17 residues. Germline V gives CDR1 LGHDT, CDR2 YNNKEL (reference sequence). With V trimmed by 3 bases and J by 5 bases, 10 bases remained unmatched. CDR3: CASSHAGASGGDNEQFF. The CDR3 nucleotides are TGTGCCAGCAGCCATGCCGGGGCTAGCGGGGGAGACAATGAGCAGTTCTTC.

The V call is TRBV20-1, the J call TRBJ2-7; TRBD1 might be the D (6 bases). Germline CDR1 DFQATT, CDR2 SNEGSKA (reference sequence). V lost 3 bases and J 5 bases, leaving 17 bases between the germline ends. This CDR3 comprises 14 residues. Here the CDR3 reads CSASATGRANEQYF. The DNA for the CDR3 is TGCAGTGCTAGCGCCACAGGGCGGGCTAACGAGCAGTACTTC.

The CDR3 bases are TGTGCCAGCAGTGCCGGACAGGGCGACACCGGGGAGCTGTTTTTT. Its protein product is CASSAGQGDTGELFF. The chain recombines TRBV27 with TRBJ2-2; 8 bases match TRBD1. With 5 bases clipped from V and 3 bases from J, the junction kept 5 bases outside the gene matches. Germline CDR1 and CDR2: MNHEY and SMNVEV (reference sequence). The CDR3 is 15 residues long.

The chain joins TRBV29-1 to TRBJ2-7, with D possibly TRBD1 on 6 matching bases. The V gene lost 0 bases and the J gene lost 0 bases, with 12 bases spanning the gap. The CDR3 consists of 15 residues. The germline V gene encodes CDR1 SQVTM and CDR2 ANQGSEA. This CDR3 is CSVEDRDRSSYEQYF. As DNA, the CDR3 is TGCAGCGTTGAAGATCGAGACAGGAGCTCCTACGAGCAGTACTTC.

The chain links TRBV15 to TRBJ2-2; D is perhaps TRBD1 (7 bases). Germline CDR1 and CDR2: LNHNV and YYDKDF (reference sequence). The CDR3 spans 18 residues. V shed 0 bases and J shed 3 bases, with 17 bases lying between them. The CDR3 sequence: CATSREGQGGEDTGELFF. DNA for the CDR3: TGTGCCACCAGCAGAGAAGGCCAGGGGGGCGAGGACACCGGGGAGCTGTTTTTT.

The chain joins TRBV27 to TRBJ2-7; D call uncertain. The germline V gene has CDR1 MNHEY and CDR2 SMNVEV (reference sequence). This CDR3 spans 10 amino acids. Between the trimmed V and J ends, which lost 6 bases and 6 bases, there was a span of 6 bases. In DNA form, the CDR3 reads TGTGCCAGCAGAGGAAGCGAGCAGTACTTC. This sequence encodes CASRGSEQYF.

The chain couples TRBV3-1 to TRBJ1-1, with a weak D call TRBD1 (5 bases). The CDR3 has 14 amino acids. V was cut by 0 bases and J by 6 bases, with 11 bases left in between. Germline CDR1 and CDR2: LGHDT and YNNKEL (reference sequence). CDR3 protein: CASSQEGVIAEAFF. For the CDR3, the DNA is TGTGCCAGCAGCCAAGAGGGGGTCATTGCTGAAGCTTTCTTT.

The rearrangement links TRBV27 to TRBJ2-1; 7 nucleotides agree with TRBD1. The CDR3 runs to 14 residues. CDR1 and CDR2 (germline): MNHEY, SMNVEV (reference sequence). The J segment lost 7 bases and the V segment lost 5 bases, leaving 8 bases of the junction unmatched. The CDR3 protein is CASSPSTGRNEQFF. Here the CDR3 DNA reads TGTGCCAGCAGTCCCTCGACAGGGCGTAATGAGCAGTTCTTC.

This chain joins TRBV7-9 and TRBJ2-1; D gene uncertain. V lost 8 bases and J lost 9, with 11 bases in between. CDR1 and CDR2 from the germline V gene are SEHNR and FQNEAQ (reference sequence). CDR3 length: 11 amino acids. CDR3 amino acids: CASGFNTEQFF. The CDR3 DNA reads as TGTGCCAGCGGATTCAATACTGAGCAGTTCTTC. Full variable domain (outside the CDR3, taken from reference TRBV7-9 and TRBJ2-1): DTGVSQNPRHKITKRGQNVTFRCDPISEHNRLYWYRQTLGQGPEFLTYFQNEAQLEKSRLLSDRFSAERPKGSFSTLEIQRTEQGDSAMYLCASGFNTEQFFGPGTRLTVL.

The DNA for the CDR3 is TGTGCCAGCAGCTACGGACAGAACGACGAGCAGTACTTC. Residues: CASSYGQNDEQYF. V is TRBV27 and J is TRBJ2-7; D perhaps matches TRBD1 (6 bases). CDR1 is MNHEY, CDR2 SMNVEV, per germline (reference sequence). The ends were cut back, 6 bases at V and 5 bases at J, with 14 bases in the middle. The CDR3 sequence is 13 residues long.

The gene calls are TRBV20-1 and TRBJ2-3, with D uncertain. The CDR3 is made up of 10 amino acids. Germline V lookup: CDR1 DFQATT, CDR2 SNEGSKA (reference sequence). Trimming stripped 4 bases from V and 10 bases from J, with 9 bases between. CDR3 in DNA: TGCAGTGCTAAACGGTTATCGCAGTATTTT. Translation: CSAKRLSQYF.

The CDR3 nucleotides read TGTGCCACCAGCAGCCCCCCCACAGATACGCAGTATTTT. This translates into CATSSPPTDTQYF. The rearrangement joins TRBV15 to TRBJ2-3; D is ambiguous. Trimming pared 3 bases from V and 2 bases from J, leaving 6 bases between. The CDR3 spans 13 residues. Germline V gives CDR1 LNHNV, CDR2 YYDKDF (reference sequence). Filled out from reference TRBV15 and TRBJ2-3, the complete variable domain reads DAMVIQNPRYQVTQFGKPVTLSCSQTLNHNVMYWYQQKSSQAPKLLFHYYDKDFNNEADTPDNFQSRRPNTSFCFLDIRSPGLGDTAMYLCATSSPPTDTQYFGPGTRLTVL.

The V and J genes are TRBV27 and TRBJ1-5; no clear D. The CDR3 spans 16 residues. Germline V lookup: CDR1 MNHEY, CDR2 SMNVEV (reference sequence). Trimming shortened V by 5 bases and J by 2 bases, and 16 bases separated the two germline ends. CDR3 bases: TGTGCCAGCAGTCCCCCCGACTGGGGTGGCAATCAGCCCCAGCATTTT. It codes for CASSPPDWGGNQPQHF.

V and J are TRBV19 and TRBJ2-7, with TRBD1 matching 7 bases. Germline CDR1 LNHDA, CDR2 SQIVND (reference sequence). V trimming: 10 bases; J trimming: 13 bases; junction bases outside the gene matches: 7. This CDR3 spans 9 amino acids. In DNA, the CDR3 is TGTGCCACGAGGACAGGTGGATACTTC. Translated: CATRTGGYF.

The gene calls are TRBV10-2 and TRBJ2-6; D may be TRBD2 (6 bases). The CDR3 loop spans 15 amino acids. V dropped 4 bases and J dropped 0 bases, with 7 bases sitting between them. Germline V gene sequence: CDR1 WSHSY, CDR2 SAAADI. The CDR3 loop reads CASSGGASGANVLTF. In nucleotides, the CDR3 is TGCGCCAGCAGTGGCGGGGCCTCTGGGGCCAACGTCCTGACTTTC.

This clonotype was seen only a few times. The rearrangement joins TRBV6-2 or TRBV6-3 to TRBJ1-1, with D hard to call. Germline CDR1 reads MNHEY; CDR2 reads SVGEGT. Trimming left V 2 bases short and J 4 bases short, with 8 bases between. This CDR3 is built from 13 residues. In DNA form, the CDR3 reads TGTGCCAGCAGTTACGGTGGGGTCACTGAAGCTTTCTTT. Translation gives CASSYGGVTEAFF.

V and J are TRBV10-3 and TRBJ2-5; a weak D match, TRBD1 (5 bases). Deletions cut 3 bases from V and 4 bases from J, with 15 bases between. Looked up from germline, CDR1 is ENHRY and CDR2 is SYGVKD. The CDR3 consists of 15 residues. The CDR3 DNA follows: TGTGCCATCAGTGATACCGGCAGGGTGGGAGAGACCCAGTACTTC. Protein product: CAISDTGRVGETQYF.

This clonotype was counted between two and nine times. This chain connects TRBV3-1 to TRBJ1-4; TRBD1 matches at 8 bases. V lost 1 base to trimming and J lost 8 bases; unmatched junction nucleotides: 9. CDR1 LGHDT and CDR2 YNNKEL come from the germline V gene (reference sequence). The CDR3 is 16 amino acids. The CDR3 DNA is TGTGCCAGCAGCCAAGGCGAATCGGGACAGGTCGAAAAACTGTTTTTT. Residues: CASSQGESGQVEKLFF.

This clonotype was observed a single time. The gene calls are TRBV19 and TRBJ2-7; no clear D gene. Germline V gene lookup returns CDR1 LNHDA and CDR2 SQIVND (reference sequence). The CDR3 has 13 amino acids. V lost 5 bases, J lost 3 bases, and 11 bases lay in between. The CDR3 region has the DNA TGTGCCAGTAGTGCCTCAGAAAGCTACGAGCAGTACTTC. It encodes CASSASESYEQYF.

This clonotype was observed a single time. This chain joins TRBV12-3 or TRBV12-4 and TRBJ2-5; 7 positions match TRBD2. The ends lost 7 bases at V and 3 bases at J; junction bases unmatched: 5. CDR3 length equals 13 residues. The DNA for the CDR3 is TGTGCCAGCAACTTGGGGGGGGAAGAGACCCAGTACTTC. This gives the protein CASNLGGEETQYF.

The chain employs TRBV2 and TRBJ1-5; perhaps TRBD1 as D (5 bases). Trimming stripped 5 bases from V and 7 bases from J, with 21 bases between. Germline V CDR1 and CDR2: SNHLY, FYNNEI. The length of the CDR3 is 16 residues. CDR3 sequence (DNA): TGTGCCAGCAGTATTTCTCGGGACGCCGGCGGCCAGCCCCAGCATTTT. Its translation: CASSISRDAGGQPQHF.

The chain links TRBV5-1 to TRBJ2-7; 8 bases align to TRBD1. Germline assignment: CDR1 SGHRS and CDR2 YFSETQ. The V segment lost 4 bases and the J segment 5 bases; nucleotides outside the gene matches: 11. The CDR3 is made up of 15 amino acids. CDR3 residues: CASSPWPDRVHEQYF. Here the CDR3 DNA reads TGCGCCAGCAGCCCTTGGCCGGACAGGGTCCACGAGCAGTACTTC.

This clonotype was picked up one time. This chain uses TRBV28 with TRBJ1-1; 8 nucleotides line up with TRBD1. Germline V lookup: CDR1 MDHEN, CDR2 SYDVKM. CDR3 length: 14 residues. V lost 6 bases to trimming and J lost 4 bases; unmatched junction nucleotides: 7. CDR3 nucleotides: TGTGCCAGCAGGGACCCGACAGGGGCCACTGAAGCTTTCTTT. Amino acids: CASRDPTGATEAFF.